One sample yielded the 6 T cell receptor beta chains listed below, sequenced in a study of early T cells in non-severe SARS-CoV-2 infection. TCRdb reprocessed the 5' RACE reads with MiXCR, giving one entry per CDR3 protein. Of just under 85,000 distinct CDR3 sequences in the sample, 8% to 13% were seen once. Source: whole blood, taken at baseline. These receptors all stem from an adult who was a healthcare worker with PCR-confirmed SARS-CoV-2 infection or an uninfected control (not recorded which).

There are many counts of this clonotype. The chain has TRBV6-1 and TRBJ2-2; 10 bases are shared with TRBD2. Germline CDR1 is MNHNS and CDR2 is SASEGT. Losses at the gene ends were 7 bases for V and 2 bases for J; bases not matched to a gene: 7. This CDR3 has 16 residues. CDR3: CASTTLAGVNTGELFF. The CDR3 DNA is TGTGCCAGCACCACTCTAGCGGGGGTCAACACCGGGGAGCTGTTTTTT.

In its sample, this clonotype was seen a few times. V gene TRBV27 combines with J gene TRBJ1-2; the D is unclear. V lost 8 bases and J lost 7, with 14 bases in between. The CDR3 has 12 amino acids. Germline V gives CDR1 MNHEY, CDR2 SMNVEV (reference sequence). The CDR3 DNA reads TGTGCCAGCTCGACGGCCGGATCTGGCTACACCTTC. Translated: CASSTAGSGYTF.

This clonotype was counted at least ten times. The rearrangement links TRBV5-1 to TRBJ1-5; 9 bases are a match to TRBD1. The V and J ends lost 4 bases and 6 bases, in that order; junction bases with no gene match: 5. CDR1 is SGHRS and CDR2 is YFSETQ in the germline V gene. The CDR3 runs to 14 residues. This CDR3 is CASSVTGGVQPQHF. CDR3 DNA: TGCGCCAGCAGCGTAACAGGGGGCGTTCAGCCCCAGCATTTT.

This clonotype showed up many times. Here the CDR3 DNA reads TGTGCCAGCAGTTTCTTTAACACAGATACGCAGTATTTT. Translated, it gives CASSFFNTDTQYF. The chain employs TRBV27 and TRBJ2-3; no clear D. The CDR3 is 13 residues long. Trimming pared 3 bases from V and 2 bases from J, leaving 6 bases between. Per germline, CDR1 MNHEY and CDR2 SMNVEV (reference sequence).

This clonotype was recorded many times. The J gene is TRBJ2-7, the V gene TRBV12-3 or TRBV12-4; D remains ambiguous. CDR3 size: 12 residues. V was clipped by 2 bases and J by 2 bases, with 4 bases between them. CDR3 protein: CASSLRPYEQYF. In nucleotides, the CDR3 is TGTGCCAGCAGTTTACGGCCCTACGAGCAGTACTTC.

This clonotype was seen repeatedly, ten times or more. The CDR3 nucleotides read TGTGCCTGGAGCACGGGACAGTTCAATCAGCCCCAGCATTTT. It translates to CAWSTGQFNQPQHF. The chain joins TRBV30 to TRBJ1-5; 7 bases match TRBD1. J gave up 3 bases and V 3 bases, and 5 bases lay outside the gene matches. This CDR3 has 14 amino acids. The germline V gene has CDR1 GTSNPN and CDR2 SVGIG (reference sequence).